This T cell receptor beta chain is drawn from a study of blood T cell repertoires in COVID-19 (dated by TCRdb to the early 2020s). Study-wide context: Samples from collaborators originated in the United States, Italy and Spain and spanned both the acute and convalescent phases of COVID-19. The material from the prospective study consisted of cDNA or gDNA derived from T cells, B-cell-depleted T cells, or PBMCs. The dataset comprised deeply sampled blood TCRbeta repertoires from subjects exposed to, actively infected with, or recovered from COVID-19. The repertoires were released in a freely available public database intended as a resource for research on the immune response to SARS-CoV-2. Samples were obtained from the ongoing ImmuneRACE study (first 160 participants) and from 1,254 subjects provided by 6 global collaborators. A de-identified subject ID, COVID-19 status, age in years and sex were almost always included in the sample metadata. HLA class I and class II types, where available, came from metadata supplied by the sample provider rather than from assay-based typing.

Between the V and J ends, shortened by 4 bases and 4 bases respectively, the junction contains 13 bases. Based on the germline V gene, the CDR1 and CDR2 sequences are MGHDK and SYGVNS. From the cysteine up to the phenylalanine, the CDR3 has a length of 14 residues. Only CDR3 DNA remains: 42 bases, in frame from the first base. This clone was observed at least ten times. What antigen it recognizes has not been identified. No quality values exist for individual bases; no much larger clone is one base distant. The immunoSEQ Assay, a bias-controlled multiplex PCR, was used to amplify TCRbeta CDR3 regions from genomic DNA. The authors processed their data as follows. Nucleated cell counts per sample were estimated from amplification of reference gene primers within the assay. To quantify the absolute abundance of each unique TCRbeta CDR3 rearrangement, sequence reads were collapsed and filtered. For each sample, productive Simpson clonality was calculated by taking the square root of Simpson's diversity index across productive rearrangements. Sourced from immuneACCESS, this table was stored by TCRdb with only in-frame sequences that have V and J called. A share of the clones is absent; for the studies checked, an unresolved V gene accounts for under half, and the remainder has no known explanation. That table gives V, J and clone size, and the DNA gave D and trimming. The table for this sample lists some 350,000 clones; 85% to 90% of them were counted only once. The top ten constitute roughly 3.1% of the sample.

The investigation overall reported the following: The amount of clinical and demographic metadata varied by source and participant and was provided uncurated.

Whole blood was collected in K2EDTA tubes by collaborating institutions according to the institutions' own protocols. For TCRbeta analysis, collaborators shipped samples as frozen whole blood, isolated PBMCs, or DNA extracted from either of those sample types. The sequenced material came from peripheral blood. This TCR derives from a human donor in a cohort sampled during active COVID-19. This sequence uses TRBV25-1 and TRBJ1-1; the D gene lacks a confident call. CDR3 reads: CASSGIKGATEAFF. The nucleotide sequence reads TGTGCCAGCAGTGGGATTAAGGGAGCCACTGAAGCTTTCTTT.